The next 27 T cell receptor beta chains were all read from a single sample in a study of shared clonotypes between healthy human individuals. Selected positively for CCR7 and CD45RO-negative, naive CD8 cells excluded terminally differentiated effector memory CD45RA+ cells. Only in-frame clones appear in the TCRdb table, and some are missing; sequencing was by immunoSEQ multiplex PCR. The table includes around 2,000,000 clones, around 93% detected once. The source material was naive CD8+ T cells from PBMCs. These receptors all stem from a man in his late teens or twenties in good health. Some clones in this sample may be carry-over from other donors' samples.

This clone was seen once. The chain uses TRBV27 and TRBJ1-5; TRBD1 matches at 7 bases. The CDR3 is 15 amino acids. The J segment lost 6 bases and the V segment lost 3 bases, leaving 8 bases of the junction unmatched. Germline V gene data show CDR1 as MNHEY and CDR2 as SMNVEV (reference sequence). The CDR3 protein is CASSFGRQGSQPQHF. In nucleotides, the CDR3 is TGTGCCAGCAGTTTTGGTCGACAGGGTAGTCAGCCCCAGCATTTT.

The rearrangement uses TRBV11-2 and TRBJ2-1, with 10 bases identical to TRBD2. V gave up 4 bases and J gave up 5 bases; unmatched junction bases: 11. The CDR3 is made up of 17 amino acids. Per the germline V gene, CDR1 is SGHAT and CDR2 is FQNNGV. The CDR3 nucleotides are TGTGCCAGCAGCTCAAAGTTTAGCGGGAGGATCGACAATGAGCAGTTCTTC. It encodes CASSSKFSGRIDNEQFF.

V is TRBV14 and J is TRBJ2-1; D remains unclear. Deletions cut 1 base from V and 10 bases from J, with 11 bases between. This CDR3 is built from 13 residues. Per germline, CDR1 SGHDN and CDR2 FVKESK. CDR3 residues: CASSQGLQGEQFF. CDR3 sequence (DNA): TGTGCCAGCAGCCAAGGGCTTCAAGGGGAGCAGTTCTTC.

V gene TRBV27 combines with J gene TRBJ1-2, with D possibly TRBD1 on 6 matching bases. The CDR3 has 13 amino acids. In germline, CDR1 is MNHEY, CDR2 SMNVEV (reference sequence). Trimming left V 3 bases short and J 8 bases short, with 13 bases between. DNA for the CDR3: TGTGCCAGCAGTTTCGGGCAGGGGTTAGGCTACACCTTC. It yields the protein CASSFGQGLGYTF.

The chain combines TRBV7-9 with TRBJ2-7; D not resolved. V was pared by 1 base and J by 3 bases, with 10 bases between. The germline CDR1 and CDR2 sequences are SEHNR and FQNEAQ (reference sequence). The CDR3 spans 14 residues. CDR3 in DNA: TGTGCCAGCAGCTTAGTAGGCCAGCACTACGAGCAGTACTTC. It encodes CASSLVGQHYEQYF.

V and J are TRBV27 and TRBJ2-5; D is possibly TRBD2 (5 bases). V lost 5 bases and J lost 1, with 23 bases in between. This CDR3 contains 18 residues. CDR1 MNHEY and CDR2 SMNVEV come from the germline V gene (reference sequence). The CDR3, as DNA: TGTGCCAGCAGTAGCGTGTTCGAAGGGCCGGGGTTCCAAGAGACCCAGTACTTC. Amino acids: CASSSVFEGPGFQETQYF.

The CDR3 reads CASSFVPTGLTYEQYF. The CDR3, as DNA: TGTGCCAGCAGTTTTGTTCCGACAGGGCTAACCTACGAGCAGTACTTC. The chain joins TRBV27 to TRBJ2-7; 7 nucleotides align to TRBD1. The CDR3 totals 16 residues. Germline V gene data show CDR1 as MNHEY and CDR2 as SMNVEV (reference sequence). Unmatched junction bases numbered 10, after V lost 3 bases and J lost 2 bases.

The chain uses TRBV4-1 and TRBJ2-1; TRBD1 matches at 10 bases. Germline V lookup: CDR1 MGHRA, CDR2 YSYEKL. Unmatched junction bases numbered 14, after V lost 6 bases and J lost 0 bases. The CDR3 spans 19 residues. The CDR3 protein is CASRPGQGTSGNSYNEQFF. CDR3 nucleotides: TGCGCCAGCAGGCCGGGACAGGGGACTAGTGGAAACTCCTACAATGAGCAGTTCTTC.

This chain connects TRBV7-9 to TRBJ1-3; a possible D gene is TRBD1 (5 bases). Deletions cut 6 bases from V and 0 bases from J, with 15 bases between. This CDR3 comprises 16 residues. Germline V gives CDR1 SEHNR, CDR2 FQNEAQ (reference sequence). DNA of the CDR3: TGTGCCAGCAGACCTTCAACAGGCAGCTCTGGAAACACCATATATTTT. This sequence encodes CASRPSTGSSGNTIYF.

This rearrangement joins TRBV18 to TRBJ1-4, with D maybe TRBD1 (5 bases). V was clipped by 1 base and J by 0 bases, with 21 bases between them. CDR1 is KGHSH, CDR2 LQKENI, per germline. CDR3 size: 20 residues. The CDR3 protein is CASSPRQQGTLIATNEKLFF. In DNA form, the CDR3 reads TGTGCCAGCTCACCACGACAGCAAGGAACACTGATCGCAACTAATGAAAAACTGTTTTTT.

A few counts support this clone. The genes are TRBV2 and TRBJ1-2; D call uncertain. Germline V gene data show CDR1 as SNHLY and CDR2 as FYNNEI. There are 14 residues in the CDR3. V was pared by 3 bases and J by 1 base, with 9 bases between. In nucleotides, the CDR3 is TGTGCCAGCAGTGACCCCCAGGATAACTATGGCTACACCTTC. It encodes CASSDPQDNYGYTF.

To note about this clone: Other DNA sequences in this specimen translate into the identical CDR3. Here the CDR3 DNA reads TGTGCCAGCAGTTCCCGACTAGCGGGAGGACAATACAATGAGCAGTTCTTC. It codes for CASSSRLAGGQYNEQFF. The chain joins TRBV28 to TRBJ2-1; TRBD2 matches at 13 bases. Unmatched junction bases numbered 7, after V lost 4 bases and J lost 4 bases. The CDR3 runs to 17 residues. Germline CDR1 and CDR2: MDHEN and SYDVKM.

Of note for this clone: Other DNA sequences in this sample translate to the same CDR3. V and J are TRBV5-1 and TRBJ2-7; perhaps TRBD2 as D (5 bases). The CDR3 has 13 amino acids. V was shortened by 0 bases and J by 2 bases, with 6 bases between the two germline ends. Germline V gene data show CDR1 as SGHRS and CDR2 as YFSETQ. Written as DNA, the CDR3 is TGCGCCAGCAGCTTGGGAGGGACCTACGAGCAGTACTTC. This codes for CASSLGGTYEQYF.

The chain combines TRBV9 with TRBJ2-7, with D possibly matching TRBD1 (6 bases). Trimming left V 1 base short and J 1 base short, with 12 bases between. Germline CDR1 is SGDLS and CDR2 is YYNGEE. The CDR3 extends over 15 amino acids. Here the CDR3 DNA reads TGTGCCAGCAGCGTACATGGGGGCGGGTCCTACGAGCAGTACTTC. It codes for CASSVHGGGSYEQYF. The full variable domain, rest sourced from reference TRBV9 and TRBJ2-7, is DSGVTQTPKHLITATGQRVTLRCSPRSGDLSVYWYQQSLDQGLQFLIQYYNGEERAKGNILERFSAQQFPDLHSELNLSSLELGDSALYFCASSVHGGGSYEQYFGPGTRLTVT.

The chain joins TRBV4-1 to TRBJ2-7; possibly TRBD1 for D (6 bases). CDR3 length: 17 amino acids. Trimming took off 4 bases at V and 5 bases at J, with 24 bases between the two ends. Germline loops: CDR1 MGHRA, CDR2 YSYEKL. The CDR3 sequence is CASSPRQDLTPGDEQYF. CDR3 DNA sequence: TGCGCCAGCAGCCCGAGACAGGACCTTACCCCCGGGGACGAGCAGTACTTC.

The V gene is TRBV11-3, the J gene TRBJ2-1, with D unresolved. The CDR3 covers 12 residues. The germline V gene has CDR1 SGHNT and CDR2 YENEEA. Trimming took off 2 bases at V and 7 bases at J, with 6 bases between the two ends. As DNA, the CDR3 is TGTGCCAGCAGCTTATACATGAATGAGCAGTTCTTC. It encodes CASSLYMNEQFF.

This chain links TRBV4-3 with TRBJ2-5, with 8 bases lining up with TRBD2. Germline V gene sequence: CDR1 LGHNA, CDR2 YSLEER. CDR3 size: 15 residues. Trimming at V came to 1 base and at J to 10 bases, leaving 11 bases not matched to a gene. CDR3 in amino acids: CASSQGTSPTLNQYF. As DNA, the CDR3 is TGCGCCAGCAGCCAAGGGACTAGCCCGACGCTGAACCAGTACTTC.

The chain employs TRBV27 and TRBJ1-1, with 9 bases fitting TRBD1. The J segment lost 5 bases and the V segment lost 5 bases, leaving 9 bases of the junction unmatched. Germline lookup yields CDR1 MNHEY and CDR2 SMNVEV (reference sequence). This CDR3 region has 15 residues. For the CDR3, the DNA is TGTGCCAGCAGTGGGGGTCCCGGGACAGGGACTGAAGCTTTCTTT. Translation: CASSGGPGTGTEAFF.

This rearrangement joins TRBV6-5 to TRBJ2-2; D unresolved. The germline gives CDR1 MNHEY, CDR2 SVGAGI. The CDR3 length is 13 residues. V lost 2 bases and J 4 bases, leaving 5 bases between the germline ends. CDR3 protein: CASSYPFTGELFF. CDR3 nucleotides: TGTGCCAGCAGTTACCCTTTCACCGGGGAGCTGTTTTTT.

CDR3 sequence reads: CASSDSNTEAFF. The CDR3 DNA is TGTGCCAGCAGTGATTCTAACACTGAAGCTTTCTTT. This chain connects TRBV7-2 to TRBJ1-1; D is undetermined. There are 12 residues in the CDR3. Germline V gene sequence: CDR1 SGHTA, CDR2 FQGNSA. V was clipped by 6 bases and J by 2 bases, with 7 bases between them.

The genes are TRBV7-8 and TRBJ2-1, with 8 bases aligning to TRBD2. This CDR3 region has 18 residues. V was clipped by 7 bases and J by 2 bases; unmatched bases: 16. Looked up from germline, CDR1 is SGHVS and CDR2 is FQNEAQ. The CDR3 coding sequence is TGTGCCAGCACCATCGAAAGGTCCCTAGCGGGCCCCTACAATGAGCAGTTCTTC. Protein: CASTIERSLAGPYNEQFF. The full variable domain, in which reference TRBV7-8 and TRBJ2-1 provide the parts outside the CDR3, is GAGVSQSPRYKVAKRGQDVALRCDPISGHVSLFWYQQALGQGPEFLTYFQNEAQLDKSGLPSDRFFAERPEGSVSTLKIQRTQQEDSAVYLCASTIERSLAGPYNEQFFGPGTRLTVL.

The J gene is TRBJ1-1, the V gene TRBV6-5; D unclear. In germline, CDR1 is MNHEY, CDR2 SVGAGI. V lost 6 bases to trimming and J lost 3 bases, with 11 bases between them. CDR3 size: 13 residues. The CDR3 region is CASRGSVYTEAFF. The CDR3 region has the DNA TGTGCCAGCAGAGGCTCGGTCTACACTGAAGCTTTCTTT.

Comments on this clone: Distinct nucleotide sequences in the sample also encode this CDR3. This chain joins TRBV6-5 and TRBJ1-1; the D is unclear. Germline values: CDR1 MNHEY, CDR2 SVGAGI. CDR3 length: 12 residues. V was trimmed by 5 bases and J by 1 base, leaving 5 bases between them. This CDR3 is CASSPQNTEAFF. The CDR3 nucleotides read TGTGCCAGCAGTCCCCAGAACACTGAAGCTTTCTTT.

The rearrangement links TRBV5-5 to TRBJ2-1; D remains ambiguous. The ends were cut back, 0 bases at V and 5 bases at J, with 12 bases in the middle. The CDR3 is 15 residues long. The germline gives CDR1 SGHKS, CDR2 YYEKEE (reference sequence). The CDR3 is CASSLAKWGNNEQFF. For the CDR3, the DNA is TGTGCCAGCAGCTTGGCCAAATGGGGTAACAATGAGCAGTTCTTC.

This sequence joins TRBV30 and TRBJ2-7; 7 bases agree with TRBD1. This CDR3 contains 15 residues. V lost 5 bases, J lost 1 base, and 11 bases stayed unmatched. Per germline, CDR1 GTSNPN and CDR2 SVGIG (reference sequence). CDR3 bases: TGTGCCTGGGGGGAGAACTGGGACAGTTCCTACGAGCAGTACTTC. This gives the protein CAWGENWDSSYEQYF.

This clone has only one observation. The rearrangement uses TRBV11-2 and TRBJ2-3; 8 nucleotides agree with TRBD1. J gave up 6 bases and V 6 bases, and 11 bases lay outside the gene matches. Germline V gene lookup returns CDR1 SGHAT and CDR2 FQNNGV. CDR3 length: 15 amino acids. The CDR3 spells CASRSNRGSGDTQYF. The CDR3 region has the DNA TGTGCCAGCAGGTCAAACAGGGGGAGCGGGGATACGCAGTATTTT.

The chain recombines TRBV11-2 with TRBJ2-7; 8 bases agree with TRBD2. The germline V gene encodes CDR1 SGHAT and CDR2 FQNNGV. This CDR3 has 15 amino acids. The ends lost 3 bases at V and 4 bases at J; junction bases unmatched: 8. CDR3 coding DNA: TGTGCCAGCAGCTTCTTACTAGCGGACCATTACGAGCAGTACTTC. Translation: CASSFLLADHYEQYF.